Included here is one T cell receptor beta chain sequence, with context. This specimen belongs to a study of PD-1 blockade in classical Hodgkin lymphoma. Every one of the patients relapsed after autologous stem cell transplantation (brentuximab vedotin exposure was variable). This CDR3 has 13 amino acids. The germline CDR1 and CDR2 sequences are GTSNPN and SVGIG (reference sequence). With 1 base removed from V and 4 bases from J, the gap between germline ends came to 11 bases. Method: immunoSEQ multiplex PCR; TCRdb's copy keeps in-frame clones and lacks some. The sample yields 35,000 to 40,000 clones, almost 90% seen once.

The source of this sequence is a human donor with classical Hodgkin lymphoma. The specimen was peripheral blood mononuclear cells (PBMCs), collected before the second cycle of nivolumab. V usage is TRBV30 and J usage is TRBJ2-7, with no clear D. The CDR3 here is CAWSGGVGYEQYF. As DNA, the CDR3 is TGTGCCTGGAGTGGAGGAGTGGGGTACGAGCAGTACTTC.